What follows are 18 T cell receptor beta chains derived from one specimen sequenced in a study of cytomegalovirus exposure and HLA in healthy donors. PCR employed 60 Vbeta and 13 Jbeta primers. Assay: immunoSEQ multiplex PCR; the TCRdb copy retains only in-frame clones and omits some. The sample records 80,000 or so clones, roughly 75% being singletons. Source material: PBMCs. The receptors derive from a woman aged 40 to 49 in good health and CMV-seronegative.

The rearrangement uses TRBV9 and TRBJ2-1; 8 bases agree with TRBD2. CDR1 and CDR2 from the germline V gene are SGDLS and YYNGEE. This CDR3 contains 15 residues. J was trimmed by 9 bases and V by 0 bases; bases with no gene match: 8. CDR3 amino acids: CASSVVAGGEAEQFF. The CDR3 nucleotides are TGTGCCAGCAGCGTAGTGGCGGGAGGTGAGGCTGAGCAGTTCTTC.

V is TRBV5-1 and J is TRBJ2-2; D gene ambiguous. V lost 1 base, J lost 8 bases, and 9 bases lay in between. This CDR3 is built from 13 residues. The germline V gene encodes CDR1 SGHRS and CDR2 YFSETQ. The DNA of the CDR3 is TGCGCCAGCAGCTTGTTTATGGAGGGGGAGCTGTTTTTT. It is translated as CASSLFMEGELFF. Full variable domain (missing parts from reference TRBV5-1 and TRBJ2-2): KAGVTQTPRYLIKTRGQQVTLSCSPISGHRSVSWYQQTPGQGLQFLFEYFSETQRNKGNFPGRFSGRQFSNSRSEMNVSTLELGDSALYLCASSLFMEGELFFGEGSRLTVL.

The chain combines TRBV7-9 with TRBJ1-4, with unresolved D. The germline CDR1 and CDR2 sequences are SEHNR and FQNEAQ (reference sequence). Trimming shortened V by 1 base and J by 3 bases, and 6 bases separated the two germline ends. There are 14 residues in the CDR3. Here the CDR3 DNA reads TGTGCCAGCAGCTTAGGGCGGTCTAATGAAAAACTGTTTTTT. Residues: CASSLGRSNEKLFF.

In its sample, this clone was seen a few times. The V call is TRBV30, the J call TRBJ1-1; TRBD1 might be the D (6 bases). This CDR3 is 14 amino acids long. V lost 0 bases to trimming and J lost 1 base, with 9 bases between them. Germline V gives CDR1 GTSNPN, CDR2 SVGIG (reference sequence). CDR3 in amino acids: CAWSVLGGNTEAFF. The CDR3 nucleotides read TGTGCCTGGAGTGTATTAGGGGGGAACACTGAAGCTTTCTTT.

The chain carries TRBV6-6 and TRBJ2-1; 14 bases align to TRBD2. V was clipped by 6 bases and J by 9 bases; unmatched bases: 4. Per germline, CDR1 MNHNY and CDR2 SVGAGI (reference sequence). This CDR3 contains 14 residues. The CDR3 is CASRGLAGEGEQFF. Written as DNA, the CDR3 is TGTGCCAGCAGGGGACTAGCGGGAGAGGGTGAGCAGTTCTTC.

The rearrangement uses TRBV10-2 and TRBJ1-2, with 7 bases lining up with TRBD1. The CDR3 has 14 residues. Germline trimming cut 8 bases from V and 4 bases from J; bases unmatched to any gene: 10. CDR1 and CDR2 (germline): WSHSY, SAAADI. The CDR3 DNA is TGCGCCAGCTCGGAGGAGGGACAGACCTATGGCTACACCTTC. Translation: CASSEEGQTYGYTF.

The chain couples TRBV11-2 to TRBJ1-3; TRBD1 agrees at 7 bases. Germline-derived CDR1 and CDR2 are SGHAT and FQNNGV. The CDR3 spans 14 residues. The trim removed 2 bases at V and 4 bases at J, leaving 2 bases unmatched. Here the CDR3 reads CASSLSDRGNTIYF. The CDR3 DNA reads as TGTGCCAGCAGCTTATCGGACAGGGGAAACACCATATATTTT.

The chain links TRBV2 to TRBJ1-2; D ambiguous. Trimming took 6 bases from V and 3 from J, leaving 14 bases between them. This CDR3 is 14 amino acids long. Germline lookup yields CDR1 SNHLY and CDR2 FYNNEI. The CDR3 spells CASSLLLGDYGYTF. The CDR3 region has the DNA TGTGCCAGCAGCCTCCTTTTGGGAGACTATGGCTACACCTTC.

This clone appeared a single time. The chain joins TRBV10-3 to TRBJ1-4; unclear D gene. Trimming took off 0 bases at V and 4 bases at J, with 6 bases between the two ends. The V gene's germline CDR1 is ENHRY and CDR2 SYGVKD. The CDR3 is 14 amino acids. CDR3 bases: TGTGCCATCAGTGAGTCCGGGTATAATGAAAAACTGTTTTTT. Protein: CAISESGYNEKLFF.

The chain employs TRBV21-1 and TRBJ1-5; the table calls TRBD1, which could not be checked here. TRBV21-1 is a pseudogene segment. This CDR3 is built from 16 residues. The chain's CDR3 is CASSKMRDIGNQPQHF. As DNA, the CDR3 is TGTGCCAGCAGCAAAATGAGGGACATAGGTAATCAGCCCCAGCATTTT.

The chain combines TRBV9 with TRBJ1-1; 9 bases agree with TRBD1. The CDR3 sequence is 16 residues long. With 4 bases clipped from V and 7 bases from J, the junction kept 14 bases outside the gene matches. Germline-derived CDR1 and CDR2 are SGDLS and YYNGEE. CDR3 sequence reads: CASSKKRGTGFDEAFF. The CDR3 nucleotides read TGTGCCAGCAGCAAGAAAAGAGGGACAGGGTTCGATGAAGCTTTCTTT.

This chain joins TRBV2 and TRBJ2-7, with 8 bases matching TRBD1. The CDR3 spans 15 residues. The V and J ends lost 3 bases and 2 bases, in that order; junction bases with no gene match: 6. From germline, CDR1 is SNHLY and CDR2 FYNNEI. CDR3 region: CASSEEKDRAYEQYF. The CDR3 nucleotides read TGTGCCAGCAGTGAGGAAAAGGACAGGGCCTACGAGCAGTACTTC.

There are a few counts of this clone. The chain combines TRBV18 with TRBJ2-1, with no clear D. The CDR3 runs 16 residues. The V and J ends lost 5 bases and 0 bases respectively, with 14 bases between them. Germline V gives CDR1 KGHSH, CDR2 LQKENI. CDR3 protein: CASSVLAASSYNEQFF. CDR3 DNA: TGTGCCAGCTCAGTGCTTGCGGCTAGCTCCTACAATGAGCAGTTCTTC. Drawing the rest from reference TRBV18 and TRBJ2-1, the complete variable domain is NAGVMQNPRHLVRRRGQEARLRCSPMKGHSHVYWYRQLPEEGLKFMVYLQKENIIDESGMPKERFSAEFPKEGPSILRIQQVVRGDSAAYFCASSVLAASSYNEQFFGPGTRLTVL.

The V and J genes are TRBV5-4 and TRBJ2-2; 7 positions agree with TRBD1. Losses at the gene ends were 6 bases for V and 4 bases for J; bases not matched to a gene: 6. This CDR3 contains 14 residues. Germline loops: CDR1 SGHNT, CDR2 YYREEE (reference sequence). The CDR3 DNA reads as TGTGCCAGCATCGGGACAGAGCTCACCGGGGAGCTGTTTTTT. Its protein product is CASIGTELTGELFF.

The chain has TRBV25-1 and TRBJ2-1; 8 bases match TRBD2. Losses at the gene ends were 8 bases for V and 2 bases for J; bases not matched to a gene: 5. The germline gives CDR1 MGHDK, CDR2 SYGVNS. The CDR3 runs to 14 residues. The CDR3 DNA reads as TGTGCCAGCCGAACGGGGGGGACCTACAATGAGCAGTTCTTC. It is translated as CASRTGGTYNEQFF.

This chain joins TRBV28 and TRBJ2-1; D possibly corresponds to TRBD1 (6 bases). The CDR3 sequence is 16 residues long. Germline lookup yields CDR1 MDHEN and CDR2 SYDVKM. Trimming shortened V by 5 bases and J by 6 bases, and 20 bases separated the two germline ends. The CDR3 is CASSGQGFLGGNEQFF. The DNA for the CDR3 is TGTGCCAGCAGTGGTCAGGGGTTCCTAGGGGGCAATGAGCAGTTCTTC.

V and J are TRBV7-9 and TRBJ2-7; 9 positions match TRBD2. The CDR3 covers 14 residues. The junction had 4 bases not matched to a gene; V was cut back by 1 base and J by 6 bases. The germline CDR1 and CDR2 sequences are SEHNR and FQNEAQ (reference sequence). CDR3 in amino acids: CASSLGGLASEQYF. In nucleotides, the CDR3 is TGTGCCAGCAGCTTAGGGGGACTAGCCTCCGAGCAGTACTTC. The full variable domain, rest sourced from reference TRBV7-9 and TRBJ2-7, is DTGVSQNPRHKITKRGQNVTFRCDPISEHNRLYWYRQTLGQGPEFLTYFQNEAQLEKSRLLSDRFSAERPKGSFSTLEIQRTEQGDSAMYLCASSLGGLASEQYFGPGTRLTVT.

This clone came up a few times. The CDR3 protein is CASSPPEREKLFF. In DNA form, the CDR3 reads TGTGCCAGCTCACCACCTGAGCGGGAAAAACTGTTTTTT. The chain couples TRBV18 to TRBJ1-4, with D uncertain. The germline gives CDR1 KGHSH, CDR2 LQKENI. Trimming cost V 0 bases and J 8 bases, with 7 bases left between them. The CDR3 is made up of 13 amino acids.